Detailed here is one TCR beta chain. This clone was recorded only once. Which antigen it targets is not known. No base quality information exists; no much larger clone differs at one position. This sample is part of a study of T cells in tuberculosis listed by TCRdb under 2018. As for the study more broadly: The study combined CD1B tetramers and high-throughput TCR immunosequencing to characterize T cells specific for the mycobacterial lipid antigen glucose monomycolate (GMM). In a South African clinical cohort, IGRA-negative adolescents, IGRA-positive adolescents with latent tuberculosis and adults with active tuberculosis were compared, with under eleven people in each group. Points the paper makes about the study in general: Active tuberculosis TCR-alpha repertoires showed smaller mean NN-distances to GMM-specific TCRs than IGRA-negative controls, suggesting clonal expansion of these TCRs. An accuracy of 87% (AUROC 0.90) was reached by a classifier using the diverse GMM-specific repertoire, compared with approximately 70% accuracy when GEM motif frequencies were used. Smaller NN-distances were partly driven by shorter CDR3-alpha lengths in active tuberculosis patients, and statistical significance was not reached for the TCR-beta difference. Clinical samples were selected based on the availability of cryopreserved specimens, with adults included as active tuberculosis cases and adolescents included as controls.

At study entry, adolescents were screened for latent tuberculosis infection using a tuberculin skin test and the QuantiFERON-TB GOLD In-Tube IGRA. Immunosequencing of unsorted cryopreserved PBMC covered, on average, roughly 93,000 T cells per clinical donor. Eleven high schools in the Worcester region of the Western Cape, South Africa, served as enrollment sites for adolescents aged 12 to 18 years. Ten or so M. tuberculosis-infected adolescents and some ten uninfected adolescents, matched for age and sex, were selected. For the adolescents, PBMC were isolated by density centrifugation from freshly drawn heparinized blood and then cryopreserved. The immunoSEQ multiplex PCR assay was used to generate TCR libraries, with TCR-beta and/or TCR-alpha/delta assays applied to each sample. The amplified TCR libraries were sequenced using the Illumina high-throughput platform. Turning to the authors' computational methods: Clustering and dimensionality reduction relied on pairwise TCRdist distances among GMM-specific receptors from T cells that were either sorted ex vivo or expanded in vitro. Each clinical repertoire was assigned a mean NN-distance score, defined as the average TCRdist to the nearest 10% of tetramer-positive reference sequences. GEM TCR motif frequency was computed as the fraction of unique TCRs matching known GEM sequences by V/J usage and CDR3 length. Active tuberculosis was classified by linear discriminant analysis with leave-one-out cross-validation, implemented in scikit-learn. TCRdb holds this immuneACCESS table with in-frame rearrangements only. Some clones are missing; in checked studies, unresolved V genes explain under half, and the rest has no known cause. The V and J calls and clone size are taken from that table; D and trimming were inferred from the DNA. The sample table lists under 45,000 clones, about 93% of them with a count of one. The ten largest account for roughly 6.4% of the sample.

CDR1 and CDR2 are drawn from the germline V gene: SGDLS, YYNGEE. The junction carries 11 bases between V and J, which are trimmed by 1 base and 7 bases respectively. Spanning cysteine to phenylalanine, the CDR3 consists of 13 amino acids. Just the 39-base CDR3 DNA is kept, in frame starting at base 1. Sequenced sample: PBMCs. This sequence originates from a donor aged 10-29 years with latent tuberculosis or without tuberculosis infection. The rearranged segments are TRBV9 and TRBJ1-1, with the D gene not clear enough to name. For the CDR3, the sequence is CASSVNSRNEAFF. In nucleotides, the sequence is TGTGCCAGCAGCGTAAATTCTAGGAATGAAGCTTTCTTT.